The 17 T cell receptor beta chains in this list originate from one sample, sequenced in a study of regulatory T cells in long-lasting Graves disease. Sequencing libraries for TCR beta were prepared with iRepertoire HTBI primers and Arm-PCR of CDR3 regions. TCRdb ran MiXCR on the multiplex PCR reads and lists one entry per CDR3 protein. The table lists 550,000 to 600,000 distinct CDR3 sequences, around 16% of them singletons, with 12% in the top ten. Time point in this sample: newly diagnosed GD, antithyroid drugs for less than 3 months. Extracted PBMC RNA gave rise to the TCR library. This sample was shared with a second study, whose subject was T cells in Graves' hyperthyroidism and ophthalmopathy.

Sequenced here: peripheral blood mononuclear cells (PBMCs), sampled at new diagnosis, from a patient treated with antithyroid drugs. These receptors all come from a man aged 18-30 years with Graves disease.

This clonotype was detected a few times. This chain connects TRBV5-1 to TRBJ2-2; D is possibly TRBD2 (5 bases). Looked up from germline, CDR1 is SGHRS and CDR2 is YFSETQ. The CDR3 loop spans 16 amino acids. V was trimmed by 5 bases and J by 0 bases, leaving 14 bases between them. The CDR3: CASRDGRAANTGELFF. The CDR3 nucleotides are TGCGCCAGCAGAGACGGGCGGGCAGCGAACACCGGGGAGCTGTTTTTT.

This clonotype was counted at least ten times. The J gene is TRBJ1-1, the V gene TRBV30; D gene ambiguous. Trimming removed 3 bases at V and 1 base at J, with 9 bases between. CDR3 size: 13 residues. CDR1 is GTSNPN, CDR2 SVGIG, per germline (reference sequence). CDR3 DNA sequence: TGTGCCTGGAGCCCAGTCGGGAACACTGAAGCTTTCTTT. This codes for CAWSPVGNTEAFF.

This clonotype has ten or more counts. The CDR3 DNA reads TGTGCCAGCACCCCCCGAAAAGACAGGGGGCTAATTCACCTGGGCGAGCAGTACTTC. This codes for CASTPRKDRGLIHLGEQYF. V usage is TRBV12-3 or TRBV12-4 and J usage is TRBJ2-7, with TRBD1 matching over 10 bases. CDR3 length: 19 amino acids. V trimming: 7 bases; J trimming: 6 bases; junction bases outside the gene matches: 24.

This clonotype was found many times. The chain recombines TRBV5-1 with TRBJ2-3, with D possibly being TRBD2 (6 bases). Germline V lookup: CDR1 SGHRS, CDR2 YFSETQ. With 4 bases removed from V and 8 bases from J, the gap between germline ends came to 20 bases. The CDR3 is 15 residues long. Here the CDR3 DNA reads TGCGCCAGCAGCCCCGGGGACTCCGCTCGGGGTACGCAGTATTTT. Residues: CASSPGDSARGTQYF.

This clonotype appeared a few times. The V gene is TRBV27, the J gene TRBJ1-2; D unresolved. Germline lookup yields CDR1 MNHEY and CDR2 SMNVEV (reference sequence). V was clipped by 2 bases and J by 3 bases, with 7 bases between them. The CDR3 spans 13 residues. The CDR3 DNA reads TGTGCCAGCAGTTTAGATGGACACTATGGCTACACCTTC. Its translation is CASSLDGHYGYTF.

This clonotype was seen a handful of times. The chain employs TRBV7-9 and TRBJ2-1, with D perhaps TRBD1 or TRBD2 (6 bases each). The ends were cut back, 1 base at V and 10 bases at J, with 14 bases in the middle. This CDR3 is built from 14 residues. From germline, CDR1 is SEHNR and CDR2 FQNEAQ (reference sequence). This chain's CDR3 is CASSLVVGGGEQFF. CDR3 DNA: TGTGCCAGCAGCTTAGTTGTGGGGGGCGGGGAGCAGTTCTTC. Using reference TRBV7-9 and TRBJ2-1 for the parts outside the CDR3, the full variable domain is DTGVSQNPRHKITKRGQNVTFRCDPISEHNRLYWYRQTLGQGPEFLTYFQNEAQLEKSRLLSDRFSAERPKGSFSTLEIQRTEQGDSAMYLCASSLVVGGGEQFFGPGTRLTVL.

This clonotype was seen at least ten times. V is TRBV3-1 and J is TRBJ1-1; D uncertain. Per germline, CDR1 LGHDT and CDR2 YNNKEL (reference sequence). The CDR3 consists of 14 residues. Trimming took off 3 bases at V and 3 bases at J, with 11 bases between the two ends. The CDR3 nucleotides read TGTGCCAGCAGCCATATAATACGGGACACTGAAGCTTTCTTT. It codes for CASSHIIRDTEAFF.

This clonotype was detected ten times or more. The V gene is TRBV19, the J gene TRBJ2-1; no reliable D call. Trimming cost V 1 base and J 0 bases, with 16 bases left between them. CDR1 is LNHDA, CDR2 SQIVND, per germline (reference sequence). CDR3 length: 18 residues. This CDR3 is CASSIGWRGRSSYNEQFF. Here the CDR3 DNA reads TGTGCCAGTAGTATAGGATGGCGCGGTCGAAGCTCCTACAATGAGCAGTTCTTC.

For this clonotype: One junction end does not reproduce the germline sequence, and a read error may be involved. This chain links TRBV6-1 with TRBJ1-5; no clear D. There are 13 residues in the CDR3. CDR1 MNHNS and CDR2 SASEGT come from the germline V gene. The CDR3 nucleotides are TGTGCCCGCAGTCCGGATTGGAATCAGCCCCAGCATTTT. Its protein is CARSPDWNQPQHF.

This clonotype has just a few counts. V and J are TRBV4-2 and TRBJ2-7, with no clear D. Germline V CDR1 and CDR2: LGHNA, YNFKEQ. V lost 1 base and J 3 bases, leaving 16 bases between the germline ends. The CDR3 length is 16 residues. Here the CDR3 reads CASSQVDWDSIYEQYF. In DNA, the CDR3 is TGTGCCAGCAGCCAAGTCGATTGGGATTCTATCTACGAGCAGTACTTC.

This chain joins TRBV6-1 and TRBJ2-5; unclear D gene. Between the trimmed V and J ends, which lost 5 bases and 2 bases, there was a span of 9 bases. Per the germline V gene, CDR1 is MNHNS and CDR2 is SASEGT. The CDR3 totals 13 residues. The CDR3 loop reads CASSRRRQETQYF. CDR3 sequence (DNA): TGTGCCAGCAGTCGCAGACGACAAGAGACCCAGTACTTC.

This clonotype was observed at least ten times. The chain carries TRBV3-1 and TRBJ2-5; D gene ambiguous. The germline V gene has CDR1 LGHDT and CDR2 YNNKEL (reference sequence). Trimming removed 1 base at V and 5 bases at J, with 5 bases between. This CDR3 spans 12 amino acids. CDR3: CASSQVSETQYF. The CDR3 nucleotides read TGTGCCAGCAGCCAAGTGTCGGAGACCCAGTACTTC.

The V and J genes are TRBV24-1 and TRBJ2-1, with 7 positions matching TRBD1. The CDR3 is made up of 11 amino acids. Germline V gene sequence: CDR1 KGHDR, CDR2 SFDVKD. V lost 1 base to trimming and J lost 15 bases; unmatched junction nucleotides: 2. CDR3: CATSDFRDRFF. The CDR3 DNA follows: TGTGCCACCAGTGATTTCAGGGACAGGTTCTTC.

This clonotype has a count of ten or more. The rearrangement joins TRBV10-3 to TRBJ1-5; no clear D. With 3 bases removed from V and 13 bases from J, the gap between germline ends came to 16 bases. The CDR3 has 13 amino acids. CDR1 and CDR2 (germline): ENHRY, SYGVKD. CDR3: CAISDPTRHPQHF. In DNA form, the CDR3 reads TGTGCCATCAGTGACCCAACACGACACCCGCAGCATTTT.

V usage is TRBV20-1 and J usage is TRBJ1-2, with D tentatively TRBD1 (6 bases). Trimming stripped 0 bases from V and 5 bases from J, with 13 bases between. Germline V gives CDR1 DFQATT, CDR2 SNEGSKA (reference sequence). This CDR3 has 14 amino acids. For the CDR3, the DNA is TGCAGTGCTAGAGATCTAGACAGGCTGTATGGCTACACCTTC. It translates to CSARDLDRLYGYTF.

This clonotype was observed a few times. V gene TRBV18 combines with J gene TRBJ2-2; no clear D. From germline, CDR1 is KGHSH and CDR2 LQKENI. CDR3 length: 15 amino acids. The V end was cut by 3 bases, the J end by 0 bases, with 8 bases between. CDR3 in DNA: TGTGCCAGCTCACCCTCGAATACGAACACCGGGGAGCTGTTTTTT. Translated, it gives CASSPSNTNTGELFF.

The table lists this clonotype with many counts. The rearrangement links TRBV12-3 or TRBV12-4 to TRBJ2-1, with 8 bases lining up with TRBD2. CDR3 size: 13 residues. The ends lost 5 bases at V and 7 bases at J; junction bases unmatched: 4. The CDR3 reads CASSTSGGNEQFF. CDR3 sequence (DNA): TGTGCCAGCAGTACCAGCGGGGGTAATGAGCAGTTCTTC.